Below, 26 T cell receptor beta chains from the same sample are listed, as sequenced in a study of blood T cell repertoires in COVID-19. Repertoires were generated with immunoSEQ multiplex PCR, while TCRdb's copy carries only in-frame clones and drops some. The table records approximately 160,000 clones, roughly 84% of them present only once. The material sequenced was peripheral blood. The receptor source for this set is a woman aged 80 or older with active or convalescent COVID-19.

This clone was counted between two and nine times. The V gene is TRBV19, the J gene TRBJ1-1; 7 bases fit TRBD1. This CDR3 contains 14 residues. Germline V gene data show CDR1 as LNHDA and CDR2 as SQIVND (reference sequence). The V segment lost 5 bases and the J segment 2 bases; nucleotides outside the gene matches: 5. The CDR3 is CASSETGINTEAFF. In nucleotides, the CDR3 is TGTGCCAGTAGTGAGACAGGGATAAACACTGAAGCTTTCTTT.

The gene calls are TRBV27 and TRBJ2-2; possible D gene TRBD2, 5 bases. The V gene lost 7 bases and the J gene lost 7 bases, with 16 bases spanning the gap. Germline CDR1 reads MNHEY; CDR2 reads SMNVEV (reference sequence). CDR3 length equals 14 residues. The CDR3 is CASKRPGLLGELFF. The CDR3 region has the DNA TGTGCCAGCAAAAGACCGGGGTTGCTCGGGGAGCTGTTTTTT.

The chain has TRBV6-5 and TRBJ2-5; 8 bases agree with TRBD1. The CDR3 has 15 residues. V trimming: 6 bases; J trimming: 4 bases; junction bases outside the gene matches: 10. Looked up from germline, CDR1 is MNHEY and CDR2 is SVGAGI. The CDR3 is CASRGTGGGGETQYF. CDR3 DNA sequence: TGTGCCAGCAGGGGAACAGGGGGAGGAGGAGAGACCCAGTACTTC.

The V gene is TRBV2, the J gene TRBJ2-5; the D gene is possibly TRBD2 (5 bases). Looked up from germline, CDR1 is SNHLY and CDR2 is FYNNEI. The CDR3 extends over 16 amino acids. V gave up 4 bases and J gave up 4 bases, with 19 bases separating them. The CDR3 region is CASSVLANFGGETQYF. CDR3 DNA: TGTGCCAGCAGTGTGCTAGCCAATTTTGGCGGAGAGACCCAGTACTTC.

The chain uses TRBV6-5 and TRBJ2-3, with 11 bases lining up with TRBD1. Germline-derived CDR1 and CDR2 are MNHEY and SVGAGI. Unmatched junction bases numbered 5, after V lost 6 bases and J lost 3 bases. This CDR3 spans 15 amino acids. The CDR3 is CASSRGTGGTDTQYF. CDR3 DNA sequence: TGTGCCAGCAGCCGAGGGACAGGGGGGACAGATACGCAGTATTTT.

The chain carries TRBV4-1 and TRBJ1-6; D may be TRBD1 (6 bases). Between the trimmed V and J ends, which lost 2 bases and 8 bases, there was a span of 19 bases. Looked up from germline, CDR1 is MGHRA and CDR2 is YSYEKL. The CDR3 loop spans 17 amino acids. CDR3: CASSQHRVTAGDSPLHF. CDR3 coding DNA: TGCGCCAGCAGCCAACACAGGGTTACGGCTGGCGATTCACCCCTCCACTTT.

V is TRBV7-9 and J is TRBJ1-6; 9 nucleotides agree with TRBD1. The V gene's germline CDR1 is SEHNR and CDR2 FQNEAQ (reference sequence). CDR3 length equals 16 residues. The J segment lost 5 bases and the V segment lost 2 bases, leaving 4 bases of the junction unmatched. In DNA, the CDR3 is TGTGCCAGCAGCTTATTGGGGGACAGGGATAATTCACCCCTCCACTTT. Translated, it gives CASSLLGDRDNSPLHF.

This clone was picked up one time. The rearrangement joins TRBV14 to TRBJ2-5; the D gene is possibly TRBD1 (5 bases). Germline V lookup: CDR1 SGHDN, CDR2 FVKESK. CDR3 length equals 16 residues. Trimming removed 0 bases from V and 2 bases from J, with 13 bases in between. This CDR3 is CASSQDQGWLQETQYF. As DNA, the CDR3 is TGTGCCAGCAGCCAAGATCAGGGCTGGCTGCAAGAGACCCAGTACTTC. The full variable domain, with the rest looked up from reference TRBV14 and TRBJ2-5, is EAGVTQFPSHSVIEKGQTVTLRCDPISGHDNLYWYRRVMGKEIKFLLHFVKESKQDESGMPNNRFLAERTGGTYSTLKVQPAELEDSGVYFCASSQDQGWLQETQYFGPGTRLLVL.

V and J are TRBV7-2 and TRBJ2-3, with D perhaps TRBD2 (5 bases). The V gene's germline CDR1 is SGHTA and CDR2 FQGNSA. The CDR3 extends over 15 amino acids. V lost 5 bases, J lost 3 bases, and 15 bases lay in between. The CDR3 region has the DNA TGTGCCAGCAGCCACCCTCAGACGGGAACAGATACGCAGTATTTT. Its protein product is CASSHPQTGTDTQYF. Full variable domain (remainder filled in from reference TRBV7-2 and TRBJ2-3): GAGVSQSPSNKVTEKGKDVELRCDPISGHTALYWYRQSLGQGLEFLIYFQGNSAPDKSGLPSDRFSAERTGGSVSTLTIQRTQQEDSAVYLCASSHPQTGTDTQYFGPGTRLTVL.

The J gene is TRBJ2-5, the V gene TRBV5-4; 7 bases are shared with TRBD2. The ends lost 5 bases at V and 5 bases at J; junction bases unmatched: 12. CDR1 and CDR2 from the germline V gene are SGHNT and YYREEE (reference sequence). The length of the CDR3 is 15 residues. The CDR3 here is CASSSGPNEGETQYF. DNA for the CDR3: TGTGCCAGCAGTAGCGGGCCTAACGAGGGGGAGACCCAGTACTTC.

The chain recombines TRBV12-3 or TRBV12-4 with TRBJ1-5, with D possibly matching TRBD1 (5 bases). CDR3 length: 13 residues. With 6 bases removed from V and 3 bases from J, the gap between germline ends came to 9 bases. CDR3 sequence: CASRDSYNQPQHF. DNA of the CDR3: TGTGCCAGCAGAGACAGTTACAATCAGCCCCAGCATTTT.

This sequence joins TRBV7-2 and TRBJ1-1; 7 bases align to TRBD1. The CDR3 consists of 15 residues. The J segment lost 5 bases and the V segment lost 5 bases, leaving 11 bases of the junction unmatched. Per germline, CDR1 SGHTA and CDR2 FQGNSA. CDR3 in amino acids: CASSGRQGRVTEAFF. The DNA of the CDR3 is TGTGCCAGCAGCGGGCGACAGGGTCGGGTGACTGAAGCTTTCTTT. Based on the CDR3 plus reference TRBV7-2 and TRBJ1-1, the full variable domain is GAGVSQSPSNKVTEKGKDVELRCDPISGHTALYWYRQSLGQGLEFLIYFQGNSAPDKSGLPSDRFSAERTGGSVSTLTIQRTQQEDSAVYLCASSGRQGRVTEAFFGQGTRLTVV.

The chain employs TRBV4-3 and TRBJ1-5; D gene ambiguous. V shed 1 base and J shed 1 base, with 11 bases lying between them. This CDR3 has 16 amino acids. Germline V gives CDR1 LGHNA, CDR2 YSLEER. This chain's CDR3 is CASSQAAAGSNQPQHF. The CDR3 DNA follows: TGCGCCAGCAGCCAAGCGGCGGCGGGGAGCAATCAGCCCCAGCATTTT.

The rearrangement joins TRBV9 to TRBJ2-2, with TRBD2 identical over 10 bases. The CDR3 runs to 18 residues. Germline V gene lookup returns CDR1 SGDLS and CDR2 YYNGEE. Unmatched junction bases numbered 10, after V lost 0 bases and J lost 5 bases. Here the CDR3 reads CASSVVGAGGPWTGELFF. CDR3 in DNA: TGTGCCAGCAGCGTAGTTGGAGCGGGGGGGCCTTGGACCGGGGAGCTGTTTTTT. The variable domain in full, completed from reference TRBV9 and TRBJ2-2, reads DSGVTQTPKHLITATGQRVTLRCSPRSGDLSVYWYQQSLDQGLQFLIQYYNGEERAKGNILERFSAQQFPDLHSELNLSSLELGDSALYFCASSVVGAGGPWTGELFFGEGSRLTVL.

This clone was seen only once. The rearrangement links TRBV6-5 to TRBJ2-7; TRBD1 matches 8 bases. The CDR3 is 14 residues long. The germline CDR1 and CDR2 sequences are MNHEY and SVGAGI. The junction had 5 bases not matched to a gene; V was cut back by 4 bases and J by 3 bases. CDR3 sequence (DNA): TGTGCCAGCAGTTCAGGGGGCAGGTTCTACGAGCAGTACTTC. This gives the protein CASSSGGRFYEQYF.

The chain combines TRBV4-3 with TRBJ1-4, with unresolved D. Germline V gene lookup returns CDR1 LGHNA and CDR2 YSLEER. V dropped 3 bases and J dropped 5 bases, with 13 bases sitting between them. The CDR3 sequence is 15 residues long. CDR3 amino acids: CASSQVDTGNEKLFF. CDR3 bases: TGCGCCAGCAGCCAGGTTGACACGGGGAATGAAAAACTGTTTTTT.

This clone turned up a few times. The rearrangement joins TRBV19 to TRBJ1-5; 8 nucleotides line up with TRBD1. CDR1 and CDR2 from the germline V gene are LNHDA and SQIVND (reference sequence). V shed 4 bases and J 2 bases; nucleotides not matched to a gene: 7. The CDR3 consists of 16 residues. The CDR3 region is CASSKGRGPGNQPQHF. DNA for the CDR3: TGTGCCAGTAGTAAGGGCAGGGGGCCCGGCAATCAGCCCCAGCATTTT.

This clone has a handful of counts. The V gene is TRBV5-1, the J gene TRBJ2-2, with D possibly TRBD1 on 6 matching bases. Trimming shortened V by 7 bases and J by 2 bases, and 9 bases separated the two germline ends. Per germline, CDR1 SGHRS and CDR2 YFSETQ. The CDR3 contains 13 residues. CDR3 nucleotide sequence: TGCGCCAGCGTCAGGGGCAACACCGGGGAGCTGTTTTTT. It translates to CASVRGNTGELFF. Full variable domain (outside the CDR3, taken from reference TRBV5-1 and TRBJ2-2): KAGVTQTPRYLIKTRGQQVTLSCSPISGHRSVSWYQQTPGQGLQFLFEYFSETQRNKGNFPGRFSGRQFSNSRSEMNVSTLELGDSALYLCASVRGNTGELFFGEGSRLTVL.

The chain is built from TRBV12-5 and TRBJ2-1; possibly TRBD2 for D (6 bases). V was shortened by 9 bases and J by 9 bases, with 12 bases between the two germline ends. There are 11 residues in the CDR3. Germline V lookup: CDR1 LGHNT, CDR2 FRNRAP. The CDR3 is CASRSSVEQFF. The DNA for the CDR3 is TGTGCTAGCCGATCTAGCGTTGAGCAGTTCTTC.

The table lists this clone with a count of one. The rearrangement links TRBV10-3 to TRBJ2-3; 8 bases line up with TRBD2. V shed 8 bases and J 0 bases; nucleotides not matched to a gene: 10. CDR1 ENHRY and CDR2 SYGVKD come from the germline V gene. The CDR3 extends over 16 amino acids. CDR3 region: CAIGRVAGTSTDTQYF. The CDR3 nucleotides are TGTGCCATCGGGCGGGTAGCGGGGACGAGCACAGATACGCAGTATTTT.

The chain carries TRBV7-8 and TRBJ2-1; 9 bases are a match to TRBD1. This CDR3 spans 16 amino acids. Germline V gene sequence: CDR1 SGHVS, CDR2 FQNEAQ. The V segment lost 5 bases and the J segment 7 bases; nucleotides outside the gene matches: 12. The CDR3 spells CASSARDRVRGNEQFF. The CDR3, as DNA: TGTGCCAGCAGCGCTCGGGACAGGGTAAGGGGGAATGAGCAGTTCTTC.

CDR3 bases: TGTGCCAGCAGTCCGACAGCCTCTTTCTCCTACGAGCAGTACTTC. It translates to CASSPTASFSYEQYF. This rearrangement joins TRBV14 to TRBJ2-7; D is perhaps TRBD1 (5 bases). From germline, CDR1 is SGHDN and CDR2 FVKESK. This CDR3 is 15 amino acids long. Trimming took off 6 bases at V and 0 bases at J, with 15 bases between the two ends.

The DNA of the CDR3 is TGTGCCAGCAGTGAAGGGGACAGGGTACGGAATGAGCAGTTCTTC. Amino acid sequence: CASSEGDRVRNEQFF. J is TRBJ2-1 and V is TRBV6-1, with TRBD1 matching 9 bases. The J segment lost 7 bases and the V segment lost 1 base, leaving 5 bases of the junction unmatched. The germline gives CDR1 MNHNS, CDR2 SASEGT. CDR3 length: 15 amino acids.

The gene calls are TRBV7-3 and TRBJ2-1; D may be TRBD1 (6 bases). The V gene lost 1 base and the J gene lost 10 bases, with 8 bases spanning the gap. This CDR3 region has 12 residues. Looked up from germline, CDR1 is SGHTA and CDR2 is FQGTGA. The CDR3 nucleotides read TGTGCCAGCAGCTTAATAGGGACAGAGCAGTTCTTC. This codes for CASSLIGTEQFF.

V usage is TRBV13 and J usage is TRBJ2-5; 12 bases align to TRBD2. CDR3 size: 17 residues. Trimming removed 5 bases from V and 2 bases from J; junction bases left unmatched: 9. Germline V gene sequence: CDR1 PRHDT, CDR2 FYEKMQ (reference sequence). As DNA, the CDR3 is TGTGCCAGCAGCCCGACCTTAGGGACTAGCGGGCAAGAGACCCAGTACTTC. It codes for CASSPTLGTSGQETQYF.

J is TRBJ1-6 and V is TRBV11-2, with 11 bases identical to TRBD1. CDR3 size: 15 residues. In germline, CDR1 is SGHAT, CDR2 FQNNGV. V was clipped by 0 bases and J by 9 bases; unmatched bases: 1. The CDR3 nucleotides read TGTGCCAGCAGCTTAGATGGACAGGGGGCTTCACCCCTCCACTTT. The encoded protein is CASSLDGQGASPLHF.